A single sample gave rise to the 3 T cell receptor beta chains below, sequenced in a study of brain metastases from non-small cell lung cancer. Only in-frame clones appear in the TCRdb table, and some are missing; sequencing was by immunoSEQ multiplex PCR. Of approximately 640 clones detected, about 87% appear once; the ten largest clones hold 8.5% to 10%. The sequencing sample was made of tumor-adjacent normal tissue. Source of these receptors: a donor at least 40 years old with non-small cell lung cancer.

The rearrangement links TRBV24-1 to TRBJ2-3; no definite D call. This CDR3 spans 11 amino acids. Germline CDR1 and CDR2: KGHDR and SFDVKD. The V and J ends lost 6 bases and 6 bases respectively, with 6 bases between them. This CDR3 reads CATSSYDTQYF. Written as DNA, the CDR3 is TGTGCCACCAGTTCGTACGATACGCAGTATTTT.

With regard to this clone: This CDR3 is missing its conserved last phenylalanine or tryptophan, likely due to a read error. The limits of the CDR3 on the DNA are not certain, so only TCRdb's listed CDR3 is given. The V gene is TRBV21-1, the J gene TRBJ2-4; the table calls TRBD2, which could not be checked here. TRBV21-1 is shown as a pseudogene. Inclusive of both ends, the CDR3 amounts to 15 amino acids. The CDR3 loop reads CASRKNLATKNIQYL.

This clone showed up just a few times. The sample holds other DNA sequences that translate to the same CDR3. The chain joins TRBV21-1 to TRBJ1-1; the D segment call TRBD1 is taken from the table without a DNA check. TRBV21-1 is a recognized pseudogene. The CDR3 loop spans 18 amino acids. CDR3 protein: CASSKALMGQLMNTEAFF. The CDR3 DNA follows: TGTGCCAGCAGCAAAGCGCTGATGGGACAGCTTATGAACACTGAAGCTTTCTTT.